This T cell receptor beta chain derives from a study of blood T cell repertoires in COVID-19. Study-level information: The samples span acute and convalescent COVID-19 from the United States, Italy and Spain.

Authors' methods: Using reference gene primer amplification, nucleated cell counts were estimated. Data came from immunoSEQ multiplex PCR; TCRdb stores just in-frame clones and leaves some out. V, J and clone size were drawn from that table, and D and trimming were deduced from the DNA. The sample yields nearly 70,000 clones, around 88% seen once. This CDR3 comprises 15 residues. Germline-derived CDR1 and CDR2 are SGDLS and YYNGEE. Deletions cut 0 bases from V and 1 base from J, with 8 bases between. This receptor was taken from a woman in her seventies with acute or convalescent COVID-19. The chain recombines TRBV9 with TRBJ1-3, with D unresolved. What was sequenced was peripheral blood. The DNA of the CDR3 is TGTGCCAGCAGCGTAGGCGGGAATTCTGGAAACACCATATATTTT. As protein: CASSVGGNSGNTIYF.